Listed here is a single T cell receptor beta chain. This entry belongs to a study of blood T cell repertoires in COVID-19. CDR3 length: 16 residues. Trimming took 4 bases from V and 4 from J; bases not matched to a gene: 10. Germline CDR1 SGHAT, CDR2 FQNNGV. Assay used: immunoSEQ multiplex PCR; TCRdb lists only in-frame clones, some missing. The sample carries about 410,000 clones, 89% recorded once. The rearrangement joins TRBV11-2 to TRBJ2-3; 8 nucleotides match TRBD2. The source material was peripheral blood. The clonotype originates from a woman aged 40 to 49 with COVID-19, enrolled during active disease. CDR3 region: CASSSQAGVFADTQYF. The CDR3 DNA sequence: TGTGCCAGCAGCTCCCAAGCGGGAGTGTTCGCAGATACGCAGTATTTT.